Listed here is a single TCR beta chain. No antigen is known for it. There are no base qualities to consult, and no much larger clone falls within one base. CDR1 and CDR2 were assigned from the germline V gene (reference sequence) as LNHNV and YYDKDF. From the cysteine through the phenylalanine, the CDR3 covers 16 amino acids. CDR3 DNA is the only sequence kept; it has 48 bases, read in frame from the first base. The junction shows trimming of 4 bases on V and 4 bases on J, and the gene matches do not reach 7 bases of it. Blood samples were collected up to 4 times in the first month after transplant and then at least monthly when available. This sample stems from a study of graft-versus-host responses after intestinal transplantation (TCRdb year 2021). Describing the broader study: The transplants that recipients received were multivisceral, liver-intestinal, or isolated intestinal. Rather than going through the commercial service, samples from a few later patients were sequenced in-house on an Illumina MiSeq and processed with MiXCR. The cohort enrolled 24 intestinal transplant recipients, one of whom was a retransplant, and a few patients without pretransplant specimens were excluded. Donor T cell macrochimerism was defined as a peak of at least 4% donor T cells among recipient peripheral blood mononuclear cells. Graft-versus-host and host-versus-graft alloreactive T cell clones were tracked in the graft, circulation and bone marrow after intestinal transplantation using bulk TCR-beta CDR3 sequencing. Alloreactive clones were identified by sequencing pre-transplant mixed lymphocyte reaction products and comparing them with unstimulated pre-transplant donor and recipient T cells. Every recipient was given anti-thymocyte globulin induction, then maintenance tacrolimus and steroids for 3 to 4 years.

General conclusions and limits of the study: The conclusions were limited by the relatively low number and heterogeneity of the intestinal transplant patients. GvH clones were detected in recipient bone marrow, and some of these GvH clones were observed earlier in ileal mucosa or blood, consistent with an intestinal mucosal origin. Early after transplant, declines in HvG clones were associated with peak levels of circulating GvH clones. In patients with donor T cell macrochimerism, the allografts had high GvH to HvG T cell clonal ratios.

Library prep was done by the immunoSEQ multiplex PCR assay. For most patients, genomic DNA was subjected to high-throughput TCR-beta CDR3 sequencing by Adaptive Biotechnologies. The authors' pipeline ran thus. TCR sequencing data for some 17 patients were retrieved from Adaptive's ImmunoSEQ software; a few other patients were processed with MiXCR and VDJtools. CDR3 nucleotide sequences shared between donor and recipient were removed because their origin could not be assigned. Alloreactive clones required at least 2-fold expansion over unstimulated cells and minimum CFSE-low frequency of 0.002% (template counts) or 0.001% (read counts). Clones detected in sequenced pre-transplant spleen, lymph node, or MLR CFSE-low populations of the donor or recipient were defined as mappable. The cumulative frequency of alloreactive clones was calculated as a percentage of all sequences, weighted by copy number. TCRdb carries this immuneACCESS record with in-frame sequences only. Its versions omit some clonotypes, under half of them owing to an unresolved V gene in the studies checked, with the rest unexplained. V and J calls and clone size are copied from that table; D and trimming were computed from the DNA. This sample comprises about 100,000 clones, around 90% of them detected only once. The ten largest account for 15% to 20% of the sample.

The sample here was PBMCs, taken approximately 420 days after intestinal transplant. The sequence is built from TRBV15 and TRBJ1-2, with 12 central nucleotides matching TRBD1. The clonotype originates from a human patient who received an intestinal transplant, so some T cells may come from the graft donor. The CDR3: CATSKRGTGGSYGYTF. In nucleotides, the sequence is TGTGCCACCAGCAAAAGGGGGACAGGGGGCAGCTATGGCTACACCTTC. Where the CDR3 stops, the reference TRBV15 and TRBJ1-2 genes take over; the full variable domain is DAMVIQNPRYQVTQFGKPVTLSCSQTLNHNVMYWYQQKSSQAPKLLFHYYDKDFNNEADTPDNFQSRRPNTSFCFLDIRSPGLGDTAMYLCATSKRGTGGSYGYTFGSGTRLTVV.